The 26 T cell receptor beta chains listed next were all sequenced from one sample in a study of blood T cell repertoires in COVID-19. Data came from immunoSEQ multiplex PCR; TCRdb stores just in-frame clones and leaves some out. The sample contains 150,000 to 200,000 clones, 78% of which appear only once. The sequenced sample was PBMCs or T cells enriched from blood (not recorded which). The receptors shown here come from a woman between 50 and 59 years old who had recovered from COVID-19.

The genes are TRBV6-5 and TRBJ1-2, with a weak D call TRBD1 (6 bases). Germline-derived CDR1 and CDR2 are MNHEY and SVGAGI. The ends were cut back, 8 bases at V and 1 base at J, with 17 bases in the middle. This CDR3 contains 15 residues. For the CDR3, the DNA is TGTGCCAGCCTAAAAGACAGGCCAGATAACTATGGCTACACCTTC. Its translation: CASLKDRPDNYGYTF.

The rearrangement links TRBV9 to TRBJ1-3; possible D gene TRBD1, 6 bases. Germline lookup yields CDR1 SGDLS and CDR2 YYNGEE. V lost 6 bases and J 3 bases, leaving 13 bases between the germline ends. The CDR3 loop spans 14 amino acids. CDR3 amino acids: CASTRTVFGNTIYF. The CDR3 DNA reads as TGTGCCAGCACCCGGACAGTATTTGGAAACACCATATATTTT.

This chain links TRBV18 with TRBJ2-3, with 7 nucleotides matching TRBD2. V was clipped by 0 bases and J by 1 base; unmatched bases: 4. CDR1 is KGHSH and CDR2 is LQKENI in the germline V gene. The CDR3 runs to 16 residues. As DNA, the CDR3 is TGTGCCAGCTCACCACCTTCTAGCGGACGCACAGATACGCAGTATTTT. It encodes CASSPPSSGRTDTQYF.

The rearrangement links TRBV7-2 to TRBJ1-1; weak D call: TRBD1 (6 bases). Trimming left V 1 base short and J 0 bases short, with 9 bases between. Germline values: CDR1 SGHTA, CDR2 FQGNSA. The CDR3 runs 15 residues. The CDR3 bases are TGTGCCAGCAGCTTAGGGGGGGGCATGAACACTGAAGCTTTCTTT. Amino acids: CASSLGGGMNTEAFF.

The V call is TRBV5-5, the J call TRBJ1-1, with 9 bases that match TRBD1. The junction had 12 bases not matched to a gene; V was cut back by 1 base and J by 2 bases. This CDR3 comprises 18 residues. Germline V gene sequence: CDR1 SGHKS, CDR2 YYEKEE (reference sequence). The CDR3 loop is CASSLISTGQGQNTEAFF. Here the CDR3 DNA reads TGTGCCAGCAGCTTGATTAGCACGGGACAGGGCCAAAACACTGAAGCTTTCTTT.

This clone was observed a single time. The chain couples TRBV7-2 to TRBJ2-5, with D possibly matching TRBD2 (5 bases). V was clipped by 7 bases and J by 4 bases, with 13 bases between them. Germline lookup yields CDR1 SGHTA and CDR2 FQGNSA. This CDR3 contains 13 residues. The CDR3 nucleotides read TGTGCCAGCACGTCGTCGGGGTCAGAGACCCAGTACTTC. Translating gives CASTSSGSETQYF.

In DNA form, the CDR3 reads TGTGCCATCAGTGAAGGAGGAGGCTACACCTTC. It translates to CAISEGGGYTF. The genes are TRBV10-3 and TRBJ1-2; no reliable D call. CDR3 length: 11 amino acids. Germline loops: CDR1 ENHRY, CDR2 SYGVKD. The ends were cut back, 3 bases at V and 8 bases at J, with 7 bases in the middle.

The chain has TRBV18 and TRBJ2-7; weak D call: TRBD1 (6 bases). The germline V and J ends were trimmed by 10 bases and 5 bases, with 21 bases remaining between them. CDR3 length: 14 amino acids. CDR1 KGHSH and CDR2 LQKENI come from the germline V gene. The CDR3: CATAHTGKGDEQYF. The CDR3 nucleotides are TGTGCCACCGCTCATACAGGGAAGGGCGACGAGCAGTACTTC.

The chain joins TRBV5-1 to TRBJ2-7, with unresolved D. V lost 4 bases, J lost 1 base, and 9 bases lay in between. Germline V CDR1 and CDR2: SGHRS, YFSETQ. The CDR3 contains 13 residues. This chain's CDR3 is CASSLTLSYEQYF. CDR3 sequence (DNA): TGCGCCAGCAGCCTTACGCTATCCTACGAGCAGTACTTC.

This clone has ten or more counts. The rearrangement links TRBV10-3 to TRBJ1-5; the D is unclear. The germline gives CDR1 ENHRY, CDR2 SYGVKD. Trimming took off 10 bases at V and 2 bases at J, with 18 bases between the two ends. The CDR3 runs to 15 residues. This chain's CDR3 is CASQREGVGNQPQHF. CDR3 in DNA: TGTGCCAGCCAGAGGGAAGGAGTCGGCAATCAGCCCCAGCATTTT.

This chain uses TRBV7-2 with TRBJ1-5, with 9 bases identical to TRBD1. Losses at the gene ends were 5 bases for V and 6 bases for J; bases not matched to a gene: 8. This CDR3 region has 15 residues. Germline loops: CDR1 SGHTA, CDR2 FQGNSA. The CDR3 loop reads CASSGTGTGSQPQHF. Here the CDR3 DNA reads TGTGCCAGCAGCGGTACAGGGACAGGGAGTCAGCCCCAGCATTTT.

The V gene is TRBV18, the J gene TRBJ2-1; 13 nucleotides match TRBD2. The germline V gene has CDR1 KGHSH and CDR2 LQKENI. This CDR3 is 16 amino acids long. V shed 3 bases, J shed 7 bases, and the junction held 6 bases outside the gene matches. The CDR3 bases are TGTGCCAGCTCACCGCGACTAGCGGGAGGCGTAAATGAGCAGTTCTTC. Translation gives CASSPRLAGGVNEQFF. The variable domain in full, with the rest retrieved from reference TRBV18 and TRBJ2-1, is NAGVMQNPRHLVRRRGQEARLRCSPMKGHSHVYWYRQLPEEGLKFMVYLQKENIIDESGMPKERFSAEFPKEGPSILRIQQVVRGDSAAYFCASSPRLAGGVNEQFFGPGTRLTVL.

This chain connects TRBV27 to TRBJ1-4, with D possibly TRBD1 on 6 matching bases. The CDR3 is 15 amino acids. Per germline, CDR1 MNHEY and CDR2 SMNVEV (reference sequence). V was pared by 1 base and J by 6 bases, with 12 bases between. The CDR3 DNA sequence: TGTGCCAGCAGTTTATTCGGGCAGGGGCATGAAAAACTGTTTTTT. It specifies CASSLFGQGHEKLFF.

The gene calls are TRBV2 and TRBJ2-4; D might be TRBD2 (6 bases). The CDR3 extends over 17 amino acids. Germline V gene sequence: CDR1 SNHLY, CDR2 FYNNEI. V dropped 2 bases and J dropped 1 base, with 15 bases sitting between them. The chain's CDR3 is CASSETIRGIAKNIQYF. CDR3 in DNA: TGTGCCAGCAGTGAAACAATTCGGGGGATCGCCAAAAACATTCAGTACTTC. Complete variable domain (other parts from reference TRBV2 and TRBJ2-4): EPEVTQTPSHQVTQMGQEVILRCVPISNHLYFYWYRQILGQKVEFLVSFYNNEISEKSEIFDDQFSVERPDGSNFTLKIRSTKLEDSAMYFCASSETIRGIAKNIQYFGAGTRLSVL.

This chain uses TRBV28 with TRBJ1-1; D perhaps matches TRBD1 (6 bases). The ends were cut back, 6 bases at V and 1 base at J, with 12 bases in the middle. The CDR3 is 14 residues long. Germline loops: CDR1 MDHEN, CDR2 SYDVKM. CDR3 protein: CASSPGQTNTEAFF. The CDR3 coding sequence is TGTGCCAGCAGCCCAGGACAGACGAACACTGAAGCTTTCTTT.

This sequence joins TRBV6-6 and TRBJ2-7; the match to TRBD1 covers 7 bases. The CDR3 is made up of 12 amino acids. V dropped 6 bases and J dropped 3; count of bases not matched to a gene: 2. Germline V gene data show CDR1 as MNHNY and CDR2 as SVGAGI (reference sequence). In DNA, the CDR3 is TGTGCCAGCAGCCCAGGGGGCTACGAGCAGTACTTC. Encoded protein: CASSPGGYEQYF.

This clone was observed a few times. The CDR3 DNA is TGTGCCAGCAGCTTTGGACTTCTAGATACGCAGTATTTT. This sequence encodes CASSFGLLDTQYF. The chain is built from TRBV7-2 and TRBJ2-3; tentative D call: TRBD2 (5 bases). The germline V gene encodes CDR1 SGHTA and CDR2 FQGNSA. The CDR3 contains 13 residues. V lost 3 bases, J lost 5 bases, and 9 bases lay in between.

V usage is TRBV6-4 and J usage is TRBJ1-4; D not resolved. Trimming removed 8 bases at V and 8 bases at J, with 15 bases between. This CDR3 is 13 amino acids long. The germline CDR1 and CDR2 sequences are MRHNA and SNTAGT. The CDR3 here is CASSTSYGEKLFF. Written as DNA, the CDR3 is TGTGCCAGCTCTACTAGTTATGGGGAAAAACTGTTTTTT.

The chain carries TRBV1 and TRBJ1-1; no check of the table's D call, TRBD1, against the DNA was made. TRBV1 is reported as a pseudogene. This CDR3 contains 17 residues. CDR3 sequence: CTSSRNLRTVMNTEAFF. The CDR3 region has the DNA TGCACCAGCAGCCGGAACCTCCGGACAGTCATGAACACTGAAGCTTTCTTT.

This clone appeared a few times. The rearrangement uses TRBV19 and TRBJ1-1; D perhaps matches TRBD1 (5 bases). The CDR3 totals 14 residues. Germline V gene sequence: CDR1 LNHDA, CDR2 SQIVND (reference sequence). V lost 7 bases, J lost 0 bases, and 12 bases lay in between. The CDR3 DNA reads as TGTGCCAGTACCAGGACAACTATGAACACTGAAGCTTTCTTT. Translating it yields CASTRTTMNTEAFF. Looking up the rest from reference TRBV19 and TRBJ1-1 gives the full variable domain: DGGITQSPKYLFRKEGQNVTLSCEQNLNHDAMYWYRQDPGQGLRLIYYSQIVNDFQKGDIAEGYSVSREKKESFPLTVTSAQKNPTAFYLCASTRTTMNTEAFFGQGTRLTVV.

CDR3 in DNA: TGTGCCAGCAGTCCCTCCGGGACAGGGAACCGGGTGTATGGCTACACCTTC. Translated, it gives CASSPSGTGNRVYGYTF. The rearrangement links TRBV27 to TRBJ1-2, with 9 bases lining up with TRBD1. V dropped 5 bases and J dropped 5; count of bases not matched to a gene: 15. Germline CDR1 is MNHEY and CDR2 is SMNVEV (reference sequence). The CDR3 runs 17 residues.

The V call is TRBV30, the J call TRBJ1-5, with a possible D match to TRBD1 (5 bases). The CDR3 length is 15 residues. Trimming took off 2 bases at V and 2 bases at J, with 13 bases between the two ends. The germline V gene encodes CDR1 GTSNPN and CDR2 SVGIG (reference sequence). The CDR3 nucleotides read TGTGCCTGGAGTTGGCGGGGAGGGGGCAATCAGCCCCAGCATTTT. The encoded protein is CAWSWRGGGNQPQHF.

V gene TRBV18 combines with J gene TRBJ2-1; 8 bases fit TRBD2. This CDR3 region has 17 residues. V was clipped by 0 bases and J by 0 bases; unmatched bases: 4. The germline V gene encodes CDR1 KGHSH and CDR2 LQKENI. CDR3 DNA sequence: TGTGCCAGCTCACCACCGACTAGCGCCACCTCCTACAATGAGCAGTTCTTC. This gives the protein CASSPPTSATSYNEQFF.

The chain links TRBV5-6 to TRBJ2-7, with TRBD1 matching 9 bases. CDR3 size: 14 residues. V gave up 4 bases and J gave up 2 bases; unmatched junction bases: 4. The germline CDR1 and CDR2 sequences are SGHDT and YYEEEE. CDR3 DNA: TGTGCCAGCAGCCCCCGGGACAGGGCCTACGAGCAGTACTTC. This encodes CASSPRDRAYEQYF. Complete variable domain (other parts from reference TRBV5-6 and TRBJ2-7): DAGVTQSPTHLIKTRGQQVTLRCSPKSGHDTVSWYQQALGQGPQFIFQYYEEEERQRGNFPDRFSGHQFPNYSSELNVNALLLGDSALYLCASSPRDRAYEQYFGPGTRLTVT.

CDR3 DNA sequence: TGTGCCAGCAGCTTAATGGGGGCCAATTCACCCCTCCACTTT. This translates into CASSLMGANSPLHF. V and J are TRBV7-9 and TRBJ1-6; D perhaps matches TRBD1 (6 bases). In germline, CDR1 is SEHNR, CDR2 FQNEAQ (reference sequence). Trimming took off 2 bases at V and 7 bases at J, with 9 bases between the two ends. The CDR3 consists of 14 residues.

The chain couples TRBV4-2 to TRBJ2-3; 11 bases are a match to TRBD2. Germline CDR1 and CDR2: LGHNA and YNFKEQ. This CDR3 region has 18 residues. Trimming at V came to 4 bases and at J to 2 bases, leaving 11 bases not matched to a gene. The CDR3 reads CASSLYPGLAENTDTQYF. The CDR3 DNA is TGTGCCAGCAGCCTTTATCCGGGACTAGCGGAGAACACAGATACGCAGTATTTT.